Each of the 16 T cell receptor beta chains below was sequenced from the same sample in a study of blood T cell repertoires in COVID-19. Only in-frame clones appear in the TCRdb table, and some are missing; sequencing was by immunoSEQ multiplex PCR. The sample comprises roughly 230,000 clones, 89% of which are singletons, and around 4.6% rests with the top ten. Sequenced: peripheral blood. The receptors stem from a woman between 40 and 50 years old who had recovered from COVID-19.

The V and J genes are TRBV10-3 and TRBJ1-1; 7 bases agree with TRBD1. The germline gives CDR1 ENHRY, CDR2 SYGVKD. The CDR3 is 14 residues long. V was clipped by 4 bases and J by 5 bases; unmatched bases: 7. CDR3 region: CAISATGDETEAFF. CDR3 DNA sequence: TGTGCCATCAGTGCTACAGGGGATGAGACTGAAGCTTTCTTT.

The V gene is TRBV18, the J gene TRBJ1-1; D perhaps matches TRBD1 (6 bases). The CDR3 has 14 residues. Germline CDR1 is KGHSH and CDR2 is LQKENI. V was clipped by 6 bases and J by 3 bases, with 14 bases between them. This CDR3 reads CASSPRGADTEAFF. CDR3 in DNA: TGTGCCAGCTCCCCCAGGGGAGCGGACACTGAAGCTTTCTTT.

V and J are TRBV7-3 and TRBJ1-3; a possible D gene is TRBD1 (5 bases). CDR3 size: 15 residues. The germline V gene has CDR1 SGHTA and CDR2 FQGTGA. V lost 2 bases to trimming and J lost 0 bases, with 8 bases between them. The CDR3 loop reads CASSLSGDSGNTIYF. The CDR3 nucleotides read TGTGCCAGCAGCTTATCGGGGGACTCTGGAAACACCATATATTTT.

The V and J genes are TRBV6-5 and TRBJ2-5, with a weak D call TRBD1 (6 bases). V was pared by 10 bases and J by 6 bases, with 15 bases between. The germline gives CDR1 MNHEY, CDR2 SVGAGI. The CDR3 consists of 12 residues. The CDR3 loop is CAITGSAKTQYF. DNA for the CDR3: TGTGCCATCACAGGGTCCGCGAAGACCCAGTACTTC.

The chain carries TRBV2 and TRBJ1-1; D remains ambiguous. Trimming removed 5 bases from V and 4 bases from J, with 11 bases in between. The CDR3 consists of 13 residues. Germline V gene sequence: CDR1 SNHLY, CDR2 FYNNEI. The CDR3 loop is CASSKEGGTEAFF. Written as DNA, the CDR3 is TGTGCCAGCAGTAAGGAGGGCGGCACTGAAGCTTTCTTT.

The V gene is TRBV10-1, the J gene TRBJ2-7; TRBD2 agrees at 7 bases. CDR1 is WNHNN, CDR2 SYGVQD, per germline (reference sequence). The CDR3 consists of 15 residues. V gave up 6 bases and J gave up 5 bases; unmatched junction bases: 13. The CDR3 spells CASSLGAGLPHEQYV. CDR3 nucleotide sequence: TGCGCCAGCAGCCTCGGAGCGGGACTCCCCCACGAGCAGTACGTC.

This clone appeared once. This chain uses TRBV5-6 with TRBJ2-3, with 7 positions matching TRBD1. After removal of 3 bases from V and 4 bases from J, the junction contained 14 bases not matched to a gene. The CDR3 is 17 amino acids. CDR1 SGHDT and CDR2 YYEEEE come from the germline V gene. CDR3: CASSSRIDREDADTQYF. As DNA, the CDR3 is TGTGCCAGCAGCTCACGAATAGACAGGGAAGACGCAGATACGCAGTATTTT.

The CDR3, as DNA: TGTGCCAGCAGACGAAGGGAGGGAAGCTATGGCTACACCTTC. It is translated as CASRRREGSYGYTF. This chain links TRBV6-5 with TRBJ1-2; D is ambiguous. The CDR3 consists of 14 residues. CDR1 and CDR2 (germline): MNHEY, SVGAGI. Trimming stripped 6 bases from V and 4 bases from J, with 15 bases between.

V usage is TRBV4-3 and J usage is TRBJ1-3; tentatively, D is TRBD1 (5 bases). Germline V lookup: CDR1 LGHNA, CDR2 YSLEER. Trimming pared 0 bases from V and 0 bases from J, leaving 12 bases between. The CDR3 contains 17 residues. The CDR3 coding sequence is TGCGCCAGCAGCCAAGAGGCGGGCGGGGCCTCTGGAAACACCATATATTTT. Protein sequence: CASSQEAGGASGNTIYF.

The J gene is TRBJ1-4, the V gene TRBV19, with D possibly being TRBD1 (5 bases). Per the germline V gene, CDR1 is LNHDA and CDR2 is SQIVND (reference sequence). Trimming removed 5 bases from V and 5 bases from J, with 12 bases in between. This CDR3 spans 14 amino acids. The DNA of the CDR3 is TGTGCCAGTAGTCGGTCCAGGGCAAATGAAAAACTGTTTTTT. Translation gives CASSRSRANEKLFF.

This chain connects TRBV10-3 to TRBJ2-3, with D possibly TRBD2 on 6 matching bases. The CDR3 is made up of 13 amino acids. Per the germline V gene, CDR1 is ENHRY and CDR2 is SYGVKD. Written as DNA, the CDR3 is TGTGCATCCTCCGGGACTAGCACAGATACGCAGTATTTT. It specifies CASSGTSTDTQYF.

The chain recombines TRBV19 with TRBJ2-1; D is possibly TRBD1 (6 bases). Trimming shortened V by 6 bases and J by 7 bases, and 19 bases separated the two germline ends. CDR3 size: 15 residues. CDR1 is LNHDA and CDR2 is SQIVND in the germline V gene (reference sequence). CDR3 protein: CASSKQGGWGNEQFF. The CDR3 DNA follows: TGTGCCAGTAGCAAACAAGGGGGTTGGGGAAATGAGCAGTTCTTC. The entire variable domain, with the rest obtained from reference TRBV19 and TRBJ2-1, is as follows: DGGITQSPKYLFRKEGQNVTLSCEQNLNHDAMYWYRQDPGQGLRLIYYSQIVNDFQKGDIAEGYSVSREKKESFPLTVTSAQKNPTAFYLCASSKQGGWGNEQFFGPGTRLTVL.

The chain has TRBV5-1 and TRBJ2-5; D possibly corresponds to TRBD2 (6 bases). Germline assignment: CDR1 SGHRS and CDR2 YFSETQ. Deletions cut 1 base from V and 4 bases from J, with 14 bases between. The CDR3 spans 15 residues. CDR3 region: CASSLSAGSLETQYF. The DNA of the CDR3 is TGCGCCAGCAGCTTGTCTGCGGGGTCCCTAGAGACCCAGTACTTC.

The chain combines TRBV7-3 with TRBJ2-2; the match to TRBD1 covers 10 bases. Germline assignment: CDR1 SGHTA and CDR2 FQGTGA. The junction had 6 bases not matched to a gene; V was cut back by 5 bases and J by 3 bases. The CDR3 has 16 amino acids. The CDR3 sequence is CASSRGTGAYTGELFF. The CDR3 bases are TGTGCCAGCAGCCGGGGGACAGGGGCGTACACCGGGGAGCTGTTTTTT. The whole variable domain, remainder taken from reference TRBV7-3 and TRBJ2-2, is GAGVSQTPSNKVTEKGKYVELRCDPISGHTALYWYRQSLGQGPEFLIYFQGTGAADDSGLPNDRFFAVRPEGSVSTLKIQRTERGDSAVYLCASSRGTGAYTGELFFGEGSRLTVL.

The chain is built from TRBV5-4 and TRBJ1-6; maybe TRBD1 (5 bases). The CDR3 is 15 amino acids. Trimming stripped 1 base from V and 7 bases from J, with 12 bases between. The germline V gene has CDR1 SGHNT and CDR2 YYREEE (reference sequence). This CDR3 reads CASSLQRGVNSPLHF. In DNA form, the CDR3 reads TGTGCCAGCAGCTTGCAGCGGGGGGTCAATTCACCCCTCCACTTT.

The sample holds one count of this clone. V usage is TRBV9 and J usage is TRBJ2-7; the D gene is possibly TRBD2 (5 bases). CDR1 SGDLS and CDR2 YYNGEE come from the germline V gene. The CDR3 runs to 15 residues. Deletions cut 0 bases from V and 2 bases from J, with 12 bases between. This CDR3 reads CASSVGYEGPYEQYF. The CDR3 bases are TGTGCCAGCAGCGTAGGTTATGAGGGCCCCTACGAGCAGTACTTC. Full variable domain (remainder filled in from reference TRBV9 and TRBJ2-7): DSGVTQTPKHLITATGQRVTLRCSPRSGDLSVYWYQQSLDQGLQFLIQYYNGEERAKGNILERFSAQQFPDLHSELNLSSLELGDSALYFCASSVGYEGPYEQYFGPGTRLTVT.